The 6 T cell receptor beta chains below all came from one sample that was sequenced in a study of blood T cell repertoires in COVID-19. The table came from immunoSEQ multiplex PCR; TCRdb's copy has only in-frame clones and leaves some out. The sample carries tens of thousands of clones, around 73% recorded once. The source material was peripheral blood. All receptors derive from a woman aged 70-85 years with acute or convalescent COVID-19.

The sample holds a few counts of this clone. The CDR3 region is CASTLNRGLTEAFF. In nucleotides, the CDR3 is TGTGCCAGCACCCTAAACAGGGGTTTGACTGAAGCTTTCTTT. The chain has TRBV27 and TRBJ1-1; 7 bases map to TRBD1. The CDR3 totals 14 residues. After removal of 7 bases from V and 5 bases from J, the junction contained 10 bases not matched to a gene. Germline CDR1 MNHEY, CDR2 SMNVEV (reference sequence).

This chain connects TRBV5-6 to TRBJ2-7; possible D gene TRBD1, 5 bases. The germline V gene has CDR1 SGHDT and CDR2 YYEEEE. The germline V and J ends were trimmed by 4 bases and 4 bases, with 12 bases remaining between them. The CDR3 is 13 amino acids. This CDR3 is CASSPRTIYEQYF. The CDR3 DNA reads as TGTGCCAGCAGCCCCCGGACAATTTACGAGCAGTACTTC.

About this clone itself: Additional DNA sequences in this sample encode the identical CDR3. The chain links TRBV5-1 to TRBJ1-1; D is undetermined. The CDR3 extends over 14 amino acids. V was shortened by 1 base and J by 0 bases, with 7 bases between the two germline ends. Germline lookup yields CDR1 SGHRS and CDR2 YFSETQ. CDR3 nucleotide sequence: TGCGCCAGCAGCTTGAACTCCATGAACACTGAAGCTTTCTTT. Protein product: CASSLNSMNTEAFF.

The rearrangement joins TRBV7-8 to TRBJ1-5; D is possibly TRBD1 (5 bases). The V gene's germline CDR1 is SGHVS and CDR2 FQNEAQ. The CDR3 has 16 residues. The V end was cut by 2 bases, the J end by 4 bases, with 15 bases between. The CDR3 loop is CASSLFERQQNQPQHF. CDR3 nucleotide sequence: TGTGCCAGCAGCTTATTTGAGCGACAGCAAAATCAGCCCCAGCATTTT.

The CDR3 bases are TGTGCCAGCAGCTTAGCAGGCGGGGGAATCCAAGAGACCCAGTACTTC. Residues: CASSLAGGGIQETQYF. This rearrangement joins TRBV7-6 to TRBJ2-5; 7 bases line up with TRBD2. CDR3 size: 16 residues. Trimming removed 0 bases from V and 1 base from J; junction bases left unmatched: 5. Germline CDR1 is SGHVS and CDR2 is FNYEAQ.

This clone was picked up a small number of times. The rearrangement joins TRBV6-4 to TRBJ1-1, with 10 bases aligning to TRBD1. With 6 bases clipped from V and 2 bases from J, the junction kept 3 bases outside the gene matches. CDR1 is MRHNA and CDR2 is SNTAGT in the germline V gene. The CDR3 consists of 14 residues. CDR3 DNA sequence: TGTGCCAGCAGCCGGGACAGGGGCAACACTGAAGCTTTCTTT. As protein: CASSRDRGNTEAFF.